This record looks at one TCR beta chain sequence and its context. The antigen is unknown. As to treatment: oral pan-JAK inhibitor, 5-10 mg twice daily. Between the trimmed V and J ends, which lost 1 base and 0 bases, there was a span of 6 bases. The germline V gene encodes CDR1 LGHNA and CDR2 YSLEER. The CDR3 runs 14 residues. These data are taken from a study of CD8+ T cells in alopecia areata. At the level of the study: Severity scores in treated patients reflected the percentage of scalp affected. Study-wide findings and caveats: Many expanded lesional clones persisted in scalp and blood during tofacitinib. Relative to mice, TCR sharing across patients was less clear, a difference possibly HLA-related.

In each case, RNA was isolated and then reverse transcribed into cDNA as the sequencing template. Sequencing was performed with immunoSEQ multiplex PCR; in TCRdb, only in-frame clones are kept and a portion is missing. The table shows about 250,000 clones, with around 64% occurring only once. The V and J genes are TRBV4-3 and TRBJ1-1, with a possible D match to TRBD1 (5 bases). This clonotype was sampled from a human donor with alopecia areata. The specimen was CD4+ T cells sorted from blood, collected around week 54, from a patient treated with tofacitinib. The CDR3 sequence is CASSQGRVNTEAFF. The CDR3 nucleotides read TGCGCCAGCAGCCAAGGCAGGGTGAACACTGAAGCTTTCTTT.